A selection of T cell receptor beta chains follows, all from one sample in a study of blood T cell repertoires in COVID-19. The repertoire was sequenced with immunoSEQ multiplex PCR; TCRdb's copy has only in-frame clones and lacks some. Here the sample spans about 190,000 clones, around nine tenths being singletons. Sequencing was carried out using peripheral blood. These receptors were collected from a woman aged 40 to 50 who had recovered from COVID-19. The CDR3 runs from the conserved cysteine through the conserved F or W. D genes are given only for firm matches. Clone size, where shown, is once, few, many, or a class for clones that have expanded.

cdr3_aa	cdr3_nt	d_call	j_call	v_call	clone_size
CSASSGLDNEQFF	TGCAGTGCTAGTAGCGGCCTCGACAATGAGCAGTTCTTC	-	TRBJ2-1	TRBV20-1	-
CASALLAGGYYNEQFF	TGTGCCAGCGCCCTCCTAGCGGGAGGGTATTACAATGAGCAGTTCTTC	TRBD2	TRBJ2-1	TRBV7-2	-
CASSLGQGVLNEQFF	TGTGCCAGCAGTTTAGGGCAGGGGGTTTTAAATGAGCAGTTCTTC	TRBD1	TRBJ2-1	TRBV28	-
CASTLDRDNSPLHF	TGTGCCAGCACCCTGGACAGGGATAATTCACCCCTCCACTTT	TRBD1	TRBJ1-6	TRBV6-5	-
CASSQVNAGNYGYTF	TGTGCCAGCAGCCAAGTTAATGCAGGGAACTATGGCTACACCTTC	-	TRBJ1-2	TRBV3-1/TRBV3-2	-
CASSGRDNLYEQYF	TGTGCCAGCAGTGGCCGGGACAATCTCTACGAGCAGTACTTC	-	TRBJ2-7	TRBV25-1	-
CASSLGGTSGRDSSYEQYF	TGCGCCAGCAGCTTGGGGGGGACTAGCGGGAGAGATAGCTCCTACGAGCAGTACTTC	TRBD2	TRBJ2-7	TRBV5-1	once
CASSSGSRTENTEAFF	TGTGCCAGCAGCTCAGGATCGAGGACAGAGAACACTGAAGCTTTCTTT	-	TRBJ1-1	TRBV7-8	-
CASSYSWTDNEKLFF	TGCGCCAGCAGCTACTCTTGGACTGATAATGAAAAACTGTTTTTT	-	TRBJ1-4	TRBV5-1	-
CASSPTSGSYNEQFF	TGTGCCAGCAGCCCGACTAGCGGGTCCTACAATGAGCAGTTCTTC	TRBD2	TRBJ2-1	TRBV7-6	-
CASSQQPTDTQYF	TGTGCCAGCAGCCAACAGCCCACAGATACGCAGTATTTT	-	TRBJ2-3	TRBV11-3	-
CASSPDSSNQPQHF	TGCGCCAGCAGCCCTGACAGTAGCAATCAGCCCCAGCATTTT	-	TRBJ1-5	TRBV5-1	-
CASSLHMLAGDPRTDTQYF	TGTGCCAGCAGCTTACATATGCTAGCGGGAGATCCAAGGACAGATACGCAGTATTTT	TRBD2	TRBJ2-3	TRBV7-2	-
CASIDRPEGPQHF	TGTGCCAGCATCGACAGGCCCGAAGGGCCCCAGCATTTT	-	TRBJ1-5	TRBV2	-
CASSSGQGNYGYTF	TGCGCCAGCAGCTCCGGACAGGGGAACTATGGCTACACCTTC	TRBD1	TRBJ1-2	TRBV5-1	-
CASSLFTSGDTQYF	TGTGCCAGCAGTTTATTCACTAGCGGGGATACGCAGTATTTT	TRBD2	TRBJ2-3	TRBV27	-
CAWRLAATDTQYF	TGTGCCTGGAGGCTAGCGGCCACAGATACGCAGTATTTT	TRBD2	TRBJ2-3	TRBV30	-
CAWSTYPGGSNGYTF	TGTGCCTGGAGTACTTATCCGGGCGGGAGTAATGGCTACACCTTC	-	TRBJ1-2	TRBV30	-
CASSFGAVNTEAFF	TGCGCCAGCAGCTTTGGGGCAGTTAACACTGAAGCTTTCTTT	-	TRBJ1-1	TRBV5-1	-
CASSLDRGESQETQYF	TGTGCCAGCAGCTTGGACAGGGGAGAAAGCCAAGAGACCCAGTACTTC	TRBD1	TRBJ2-5	TRBV5-5	once
CAIRTGTPEKLFF	TGTGCCATCAGGACCGGGACACCGGAAAAACTGTTTTTT	-	TRBJ1-4	TRBV6-5	-
CASSEGGLAGWRYRTDTQYF	TGTGCCAGCAGTGAAGGGGGCCTAGCGGGATGGAGGTATCGCACAGATACGCAGTATTTT	TRBD2	TRBJ2-3	TRBV2	-
CASSYSTGNTEAFF	TGTGCCAGCAGTTACTCGACAGGGAACACTGAAGCTTTCTTT	-	TRBJ1-1	TRBV6-5	-
CAWTPTGGGQPQHF	TGTGCCTGGACCCCGACAGGCGGCGGGCAGCCCCAGCATTTT	-	TRBJ1-5	TRBV30	-
CASSIRGSAYEQYF	TGTGCCAGTAGTATTCGGGGGAGCGCCTACGAGCAGTACTTC	-	TRBJ2-7	TRBV19	-
CASNRLGPPYGYTF	TGTGCCAGCAATCGCCTGGGGCCTCCCTATGGCTACACCTTC	-	TRBJ1-2	TRBV6-5	-
CASSDGMGSPLHF	TGTGCCAGCAGCGACGGGATGGGTTCACCCCTCCACTTT	-	TRBJ1-6	TRBV7-2	-
CASVRGSYEQYF	TGTGCCAGCGTAAGGGGATCCTACGAGCAGTACTTC	-	TRBJ2-7	TRBV6-5	-
CASSFLQGGNEQFF	TGTGCCAGCAGCTTTTTACAGGGGGGAAATGAGCAGTTCTTC	TRBD1	TRBJ2-1	TRBV7-2	-
CATSDLDRSSYNEQFF	TGTGCCACCAGTGACCTCGACAGAAGCTCCTACAATGAGCAGTTCTTC	-	TRBJ2-1	TRBV24-1	-
CAWSRLAGGSGGYEQYF	TGTGCCTGGAGTAGGCTAGCGGGAGGGTCCGGCGGCTACGAGCAGTACTTC	TRBD2	TRBJ2-7	TRBV30	once
CATSRAQSGNTIYF	TGTGCCACCAGCAGAGCCCAGTCTGGAAACACCATATATTTT	-	TRBJ1-3	TRBV15	-
CASSHRANYGYTF	TGTGCCAGCAGCCACAGAGCTAACTATGGCTACACCTTC	-	TRBJ1-2	TRBV6-5	-
CASSPRQGVGQPQHF	TGTGCCAGTAGTCCCCGGCAGGGGGTTGGTCAGCCCCAGCATTTT	TRBD1	TRBJ1-5	TRBV19	-
CASSPDRGRLSGNTIYF	TGTGCCAGCTCACCAGACAGGGGGAGGCTCTCTGGAAACACCATATATTTT	TRBD1	TRBJ1-3	TRBV18	-
CASSPSRQTYGYTF	TGTGCCAGCTCACCCTCCCGACAGACTTATGGCTACACCTTC	-	TRBJ1-2	TRBV18	-
CASSPGGANSGNTIYF	TGTGCCAGCAGCCCGGGCGGGGCGAACTCTGGAAACACCATATATTTT	-	TRBJ1-3	TRBV3-1/TRBV3-2	-
CASTTSGSYNEQFF	TGTGCCAGCACAACTAGCGGCTCCTACAATGAGCAGTTCTTC	TRBD2	TRBJ2-1	TRBV19	-
CASSREGTGGSPLHF	TGTGCCAGCAGTAGGGAGGGGACAGGGGGTTCACCCCTCCACTTT	TRBD1	TRBJ1-6	TRBV6-5	many
CARNRAGWTDTQYF	TGTGCCCGGAATAGGGCAGGGTGGACAGATACGCAGTATTTT	-	TRBJ2-3	TRBV30	-
CASSPDSGGEDTQYF	TGTGCCAGCAGCCCAGATAGCGGGGGGGAAGATACGCAGTATTTT	TRBD2	TRBJ2-3	TRBV7-3	-
CASYDSRTVGYGYTF	TGTGCCAGCTACGATTCTAGGACAGTTGGTTATGGCTACACCTTC	-	TRBJ1-2	TRBV3-1/TRBV3-2	-
CASLASGLSYEQYF	TGTGCCAGCTTGGCTAGCGGGCTCTCCTACGAGCAGTACTTC	TRBD2	TRBJ2-7	TRBV5-6	-
CASSQASREGWDEQYF	TGTGCCAGCAGCCAAGCCTCGCGGGAGGGCTGGGACGAGCAGTACTTC	TRBD2	TRBJ2-7	TRBV4-2	-
CASRRGSGNSYEQYF	TGTGCCAGCAGGAGGGGGTCGGGAAACTCCTACGAGCAGTACTTC	-	TRBJ2-7	TRBV6-5	-
CASSLEDRGLYGYTF	TGTGCCAGCAGCTTAGAGGACAGGGGCTTATATGGCTACACCTTC	TRBD1	TRBJ1-2	TRBV11-2	-
CASRQTSGSGDEQFF	TGTGCCAGCAGGCAGACTAGCGGGAGTGGTGATGAGCAGTTCTTC	TRBD2	TRBJ2-1	TRBV6-6	-
CASMRRPAGGHEQYF	TGTGCCAGTATGCGTCGGCCAGCGGGAGGCCACGAGCAGTACTTC	TRBD2	TRBJ2-7	TRBV19	-
CASSQRQDLNTEAFF	TGCGCCAGCAGCCAACGACAGGATTTGAACACTGAAGCTTTCTTT	-	TRBJ1-1	TRBV4-1	few
CASSQGGVDQPQHF	TGTGCCAGCAGCCAAGGTGGAGTTGATCAGCCCCAGCATTTT	-	TRBJ1-5	TRBV3-1/TRBV3-2	-
CASSPPGAYEQYF	TGCGCCAGCAGCCCCCCCGGGGCCTACGAGCAGTACTTC	-	TRBJ2-7	TRBV5-1	once
CASSRDSGREKLFF	TGTGCCAGCAGCCGGGACAGCGGTAGGGAAAAACTGTTTTTT	TRBD1	TRBJ1-4	TRBV7-2	-
CASIFKGETQYF	TGTGCCAGCATCTTCAAGGGGGAGACCCAGTACTTC	-	TRBJ2-5	TRBV2	-
CASSELGTTNTGELFF	TGTGCCAGCAGTGAACTGGGGACAACGAACACCGGGGAGCTGTTTTTT	-	TRBJ2-2	TRBV2	-
CASSTPEGQGLEKLFF	TGTGCCAGCTCAACCCCCGAAGGACAGGGGCTGGAAAAACTGTTTTTT	TRBD1	TRBJ1-4	TRBV18	once
CAISESSQPQHF	TGTGCCATCAGTGAGTCGAGTCAGCCCCAGCATTTT	-	TRBJ1-5	TRBV10-3	-
CASSGWTSGRASYNEQFF	TGTGCCAGCAGCGGTTGGACTAGCGGGAGGGCGTCCTACAATGAGCAGTTCTTC	TRBD2	TRBJ2-1	TRBV27	-